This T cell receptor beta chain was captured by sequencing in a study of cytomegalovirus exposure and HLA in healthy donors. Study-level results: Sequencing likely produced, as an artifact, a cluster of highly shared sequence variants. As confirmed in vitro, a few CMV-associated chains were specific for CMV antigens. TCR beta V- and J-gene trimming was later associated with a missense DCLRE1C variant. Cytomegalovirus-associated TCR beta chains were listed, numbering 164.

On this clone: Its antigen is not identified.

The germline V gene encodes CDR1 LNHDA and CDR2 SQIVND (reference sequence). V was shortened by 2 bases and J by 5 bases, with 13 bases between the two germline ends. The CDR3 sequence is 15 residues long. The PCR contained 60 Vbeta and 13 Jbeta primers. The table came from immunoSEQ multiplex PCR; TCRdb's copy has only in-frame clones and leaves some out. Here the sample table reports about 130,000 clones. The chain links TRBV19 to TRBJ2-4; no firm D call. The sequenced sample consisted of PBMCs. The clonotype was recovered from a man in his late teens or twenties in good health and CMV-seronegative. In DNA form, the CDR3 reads TGTGCCAGTAGTATAATTGAGAACAGCCAAAACATTCAGTACTTC. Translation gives CASSIIENSQNIQYF.